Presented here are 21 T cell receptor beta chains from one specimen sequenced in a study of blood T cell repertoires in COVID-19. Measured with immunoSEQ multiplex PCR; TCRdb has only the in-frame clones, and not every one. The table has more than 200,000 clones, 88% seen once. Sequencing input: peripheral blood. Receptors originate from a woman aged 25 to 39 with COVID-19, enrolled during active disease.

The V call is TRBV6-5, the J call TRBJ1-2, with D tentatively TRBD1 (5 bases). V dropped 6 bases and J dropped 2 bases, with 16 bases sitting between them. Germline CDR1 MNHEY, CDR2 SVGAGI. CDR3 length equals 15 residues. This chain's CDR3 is CASSQSSQGNYGYTF. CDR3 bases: TGTGCCAGCAGCCAAAGCAGCCAGGGCAACTATGGCTACACCTTC.

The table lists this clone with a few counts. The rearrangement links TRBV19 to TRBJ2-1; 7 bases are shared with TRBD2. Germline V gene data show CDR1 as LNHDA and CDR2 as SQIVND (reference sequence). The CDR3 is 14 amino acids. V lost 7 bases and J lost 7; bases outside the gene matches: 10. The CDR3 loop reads CASTQQWGGNEQFF. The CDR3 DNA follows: TGTGCCAGTACCCAGCAGTGGGGGGGAAATGAGCAGTTCTTC. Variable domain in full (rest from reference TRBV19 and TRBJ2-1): DGGITQSPKYLFRKEGQNVTLSCEQNLNHDAMYWYRQDPGQGLRLIYYSQIVNDFQKGDIAEGYSVSREKKESFPLTVTSAQKNPTAFYLCASTQQWGGNEQFFGPGTRLTVL.

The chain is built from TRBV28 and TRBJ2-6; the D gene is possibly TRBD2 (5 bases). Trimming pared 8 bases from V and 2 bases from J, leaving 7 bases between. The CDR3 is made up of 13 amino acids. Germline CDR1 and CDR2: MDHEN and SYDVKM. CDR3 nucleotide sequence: TGTGCCAGCCTCGGGGCTGGGGCCAACGTCCTGACTTTC. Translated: CASLGAGANVLTF.

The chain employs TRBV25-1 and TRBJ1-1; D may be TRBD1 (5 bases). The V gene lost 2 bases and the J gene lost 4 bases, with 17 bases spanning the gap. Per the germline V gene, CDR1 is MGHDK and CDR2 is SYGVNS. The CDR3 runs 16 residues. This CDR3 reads CASSESWGVMGTEAFF. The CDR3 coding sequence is TGTGCCAGCAGTGAAAGTTGGGGGGTGATGGGCACTGAAGCTTTCTTT.

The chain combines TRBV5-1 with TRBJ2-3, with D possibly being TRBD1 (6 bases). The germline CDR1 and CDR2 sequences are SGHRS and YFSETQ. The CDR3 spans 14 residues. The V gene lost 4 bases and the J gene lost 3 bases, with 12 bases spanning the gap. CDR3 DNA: TGCGCCAGCAGCGTCGGACAGTCGACAGATACGCAGTATTTT. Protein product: CASSVGQSTDTQYF.

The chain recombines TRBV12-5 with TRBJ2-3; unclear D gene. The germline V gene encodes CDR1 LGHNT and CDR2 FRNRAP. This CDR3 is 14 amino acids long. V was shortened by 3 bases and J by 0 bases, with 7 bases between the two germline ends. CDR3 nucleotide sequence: TGTGCTAGTGGTTTTCGAGCGAGCACAGATACGCAGTATTTT. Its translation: CASGFRASTDTQYF.

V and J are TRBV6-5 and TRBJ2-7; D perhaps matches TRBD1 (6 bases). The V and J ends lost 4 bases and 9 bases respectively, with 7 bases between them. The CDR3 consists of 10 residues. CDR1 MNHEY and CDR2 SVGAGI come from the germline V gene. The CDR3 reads CASSSRGQYF. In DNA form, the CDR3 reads TGTGCCAGCAGTTCCAGGGGGCAGTACTTC.

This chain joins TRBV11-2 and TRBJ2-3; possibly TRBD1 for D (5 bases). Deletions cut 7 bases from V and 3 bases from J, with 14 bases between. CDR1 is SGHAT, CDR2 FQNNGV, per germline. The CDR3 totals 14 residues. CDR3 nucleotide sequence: TGTGCCAGCAACTCCGGCAGGGCTACAGATACGCAGTATTTT. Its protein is CASNSGRATDTQYF.

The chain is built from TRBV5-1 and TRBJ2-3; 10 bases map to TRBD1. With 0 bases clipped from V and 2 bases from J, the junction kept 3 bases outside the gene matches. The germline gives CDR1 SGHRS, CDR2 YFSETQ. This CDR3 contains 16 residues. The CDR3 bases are TGCGCCAGCAGCTTGGACGGGACAGGGGCCACAGATACGCAGTATTTT. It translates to CASSLDGTGATDTQYF. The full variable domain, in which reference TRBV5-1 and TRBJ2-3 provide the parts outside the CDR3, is KAGVTQTPRYLIKTRGQQVTLSCSPISGHRSVSWYQQTPGQGLQFLFEYFSETQRNKGNFPGRFSGRQFSNSRSEMNVSTLELGDSALYLCASSLDGTGATDTQYFGPGTRLTVL.

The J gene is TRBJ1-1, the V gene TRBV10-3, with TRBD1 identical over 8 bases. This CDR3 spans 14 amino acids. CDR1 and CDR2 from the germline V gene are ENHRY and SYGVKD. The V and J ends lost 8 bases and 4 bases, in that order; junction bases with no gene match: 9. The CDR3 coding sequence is TGTGCCATCGGTCGGGACAGGCGAGGCACTGAAGCTTTCTTT. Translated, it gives CAIGRDRRGTEAFF.

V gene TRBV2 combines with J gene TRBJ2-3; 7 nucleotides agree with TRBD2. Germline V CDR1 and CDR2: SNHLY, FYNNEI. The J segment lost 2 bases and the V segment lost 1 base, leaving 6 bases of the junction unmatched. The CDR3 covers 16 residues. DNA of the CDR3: TGTGCCAGCAGTGAAGGTGCTAGCGGTTACACAGATACGCAGTATTTT. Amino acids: CASSEGASGYTDTQYF.

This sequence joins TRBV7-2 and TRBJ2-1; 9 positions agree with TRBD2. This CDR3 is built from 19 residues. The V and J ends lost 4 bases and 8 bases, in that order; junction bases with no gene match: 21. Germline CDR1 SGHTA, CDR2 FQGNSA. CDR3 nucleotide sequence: TGTGCCAGCAGCTCGAGGGTCCGGATGGCGGGAGGGCCAGGGGATGAGCAGTTCTTC. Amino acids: CASSSRVRMAGGPGDEQFF.

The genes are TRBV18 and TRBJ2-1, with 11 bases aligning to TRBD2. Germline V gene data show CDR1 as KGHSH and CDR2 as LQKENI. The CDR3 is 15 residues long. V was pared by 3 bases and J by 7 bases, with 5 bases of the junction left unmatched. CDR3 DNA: TGTGCCAGCTCACCTGAGACTAGCGGGGCGAATGAGCAGTTCTTC. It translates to CASSPETSGANEQFF. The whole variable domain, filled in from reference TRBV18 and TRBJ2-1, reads NAGVMQNPRHLVRRRGQEARLRCSPMKGHSHVYWYRQLPEEGLKFMVYLQKENIIDESGMPKERFSAEFPKEGPSILRIQQVVRGDSAAYFCASSPETSGANEQFFGPGTRLTVL.

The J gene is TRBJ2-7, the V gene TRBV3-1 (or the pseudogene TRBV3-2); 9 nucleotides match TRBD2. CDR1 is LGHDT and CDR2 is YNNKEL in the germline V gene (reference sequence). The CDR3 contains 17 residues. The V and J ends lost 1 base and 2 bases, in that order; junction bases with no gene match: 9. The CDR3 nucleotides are TGTGCCAGCAGCCAAGCGGGACTAGCAGTCGGAGCCTACGAGCAGTACTTC. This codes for CASSQAGLAVGAYEQYF.

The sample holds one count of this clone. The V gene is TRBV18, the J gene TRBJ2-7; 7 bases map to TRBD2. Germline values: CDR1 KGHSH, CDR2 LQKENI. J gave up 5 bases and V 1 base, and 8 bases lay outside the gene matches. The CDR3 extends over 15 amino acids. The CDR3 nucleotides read TGTGCCAGCTCACCACTGGCCCTAGCGGCCAACGAGCAGTACTTC. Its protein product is CASSPLALAANEQYF.

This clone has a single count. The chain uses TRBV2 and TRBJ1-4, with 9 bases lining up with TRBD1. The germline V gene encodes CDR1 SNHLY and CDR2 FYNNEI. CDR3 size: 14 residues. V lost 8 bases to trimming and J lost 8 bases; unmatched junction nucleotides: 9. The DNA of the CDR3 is TGTGCCAGCGGGGAACAGGGGGCAGGGGAAAAACTGTTTTTT. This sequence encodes CASGEQGAGEKLFF.

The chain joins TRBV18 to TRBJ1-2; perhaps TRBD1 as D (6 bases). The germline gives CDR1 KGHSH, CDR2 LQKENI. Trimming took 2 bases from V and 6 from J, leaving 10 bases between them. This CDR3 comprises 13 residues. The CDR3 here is CASSPEGVNGYTF. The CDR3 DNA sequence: TGTGCCAGCTCACCAGAGGGGGTGAATGGCTACACCTTC.

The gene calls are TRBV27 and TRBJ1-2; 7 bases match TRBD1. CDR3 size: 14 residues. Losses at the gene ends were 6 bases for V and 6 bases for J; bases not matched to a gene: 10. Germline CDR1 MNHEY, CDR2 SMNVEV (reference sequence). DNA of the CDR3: TGTGCCAGCAGCATGGGACAGAGTTATCATGGCTACACCTTC. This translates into CASSMGQSYHGYTF.

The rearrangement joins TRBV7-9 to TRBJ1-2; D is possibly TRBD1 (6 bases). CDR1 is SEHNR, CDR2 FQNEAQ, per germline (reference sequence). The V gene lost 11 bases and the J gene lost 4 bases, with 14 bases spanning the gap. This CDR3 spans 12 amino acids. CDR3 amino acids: CASGEGSYGYTF. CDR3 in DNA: TGTGCCTCAGGGGAAGGAAGCTATGGCTACACCTTC.

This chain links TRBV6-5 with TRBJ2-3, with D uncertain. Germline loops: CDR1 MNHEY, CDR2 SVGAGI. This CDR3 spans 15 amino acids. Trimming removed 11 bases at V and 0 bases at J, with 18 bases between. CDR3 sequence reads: CAARRYYTSTDTQYF. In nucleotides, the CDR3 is TGTGCCGCTCGAAGGTACTATACTAGCACAGATACGCAGTATTTT.

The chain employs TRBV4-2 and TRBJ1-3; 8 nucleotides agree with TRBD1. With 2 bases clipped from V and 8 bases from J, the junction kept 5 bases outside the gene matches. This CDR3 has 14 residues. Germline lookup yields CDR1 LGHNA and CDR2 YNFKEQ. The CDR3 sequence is CASSQPDREDTIYF. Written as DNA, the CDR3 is TGTGCCAGCAGCCAACCGGACAGGGAGGACACCATATATTTT.